These T cell receptor beta chains were read from a single sample in a study of T cell responses to AZD1222 COVID-19 vaccine. Measured with immunoSEQ multiplex PCR; TCRdb has only the in-frame clones, and not every one. The sample gives over 45,000 clones, roughly 87% of which show up once; less than 5% is in the top ten. Material: peripheral blood, obtained on day 0 of AZD1222 vaccination. The receptors come from an adult in good health. Both conserved end residues are part of each CDR3. Each record gives: V gene, clone size, J gene, D gene, CDR3 DNA, CDR3 protein. D genes are given only for firm matches. Clone size, where shown, is once, few, many, or a class for clones that have expanded.

V: TRBV3-1/TRBV3-2; size: NA; J: TRBJ2-2; D: NA; DNA: TGTGCCAGCAGCCAAGTTAACACCGGGGAGCTGTTTTTT; CDR3: CASSQVNTGELFF
V: TRBV18; size: NA; J: TRBJ2-3; D: NA; DNA: TGTGCCAGCTCACCGTTCGGCACAGATACGCAGTATTTT; CDR3: CASSPFGTDTQYF
V: TRBV7-9; size: once; J: TRBJ1-4; D: NA; DNA: TGTGCCAGCACCGAATCCCCCACGGGTACAACTAATGAAAAACTGTTTTTT; CDR3: CASTESPTGTTNEKLFF
V: TRBV6-4; size: NA; J: TRBJ2-3; D: NA; DNA: TGTGCCAGCAGTGGGGCTAGCACAGATACGCAGTATTTT; CDR3: CASSGASTDTQYF
V: TRBV4-1; size: NA; J: TRBJ1-5; D: NA; DNA: TGCGCCAGCAGCCAACCCAACAGGGTCAATCAGCCCCAGCATTTT; CDR3: CASSQPNRVNQPQHF
V: TRBV29-1; size: NA; J: TRBJ2-7; D: TRBD1; DNA: TGCAGCGTTTACTCCGGGACAGGGGTCTACGAGCAGTACTTC; CDR3: CSVYSGTGVYEQYF
V: TRBV3-1/TRBV3-2; size: NA; J: TRBJ1-3; D: NA; DNA: TGTGCCAGCAGCCAACCAGGGTCTGGAAACACCATATATTTT; CDR3: CASSQPGSGNTIYF
V: TRBV11-2; size: NA; J: TRBJ1-3; D: NA; DNA: TGTGCCAGCAGCCGGACAGCGGGCTCTGGAAACACCATATATTTT; CDR3: CASSRTAGSGNTIYF
V: TRBV6-1; size: few; J: TRBJ1-5; D: NA; DNA: TGTGCCAGCAGTGAAGCTGGCAGGGGATTCAATCAGCCCCAGCATTTT; CDR3: CASSEAGRGFNQPQHF
V: TRBV2; size: NA; J: TRBJ2-7; D: NA; DNA: TGTGCCAGCAGTCTACAGACAGTCTACGAGCAGTACTTC; CDR3: CASSLQTVYEQYF
V: TRBV11-2; size: few; J: TRBJ2-5; D: NA; DNA: TGTGCCAGCAGGCGACAGGCGGAGACCCAGTACTTC; CDR3: CASRRQAETQYF
V: TRBV7-9; size: NA; J: TRBJ1-1; D: TRBD1; DNA: TGTGCCAGCAGATACACAGGGGGCACTGAAGCTTTCTTT; CDR3: CASRYTGGTEAFF
V: TRBV28; size: NA; J: TRBJ1-2; D: NA; DNA: TGTGCCAGCAGTTTTGTCCAGGGGTACTATGGCTACACCTTC; CDR3: CASSFVQGYYGYTF
V: TRBV29-1; size: NA; J: TRBJ1-1; D: NA; DNA: TGCAGCGTTGGCGATCTAAACACTGAAGCTTTCTTT; CDR3: CSVGDLNTEAFF
V: TRBV25-1; size: NA; J: TRBJ2-5; D: NA; DNA: TGTGCCAGCAGTGACCCGACAACTCAAGAGACCCAGTACTTC; CDR3: CASSDPTTQETQYF
V: TRBV6-2/TRBV6-3; size: NA; J: TRBJ1-2; D: TRBD1; DNA: TGTGCCAGCAGTTCCCCGGGACAGGGGGAAGGCTACACCTTC; CDR3: CASSSPGQGEGYTF